Shown below are 18 T cell receptor beta chains from a single sample sequenced in a study of blood T cells in healthy people across ages. The use of a sample-barcoded 5' primer and a J-beta primer mix characterized a second PCR of roughly 7 to 11 cycles. Each CDR3 protein gets one entry after TCRdb re-called the 5' RACE reads with MiXCR. Of some 1.4 million distinct CDR3 sequences in the sample, around 39% were seen once. The sample was blood. These receptors came from a woman aged 18-29 years in good health.

The sample holds a few counts of this clonotype. The gene calls are TRBV4-1 and TRBJ2-3; perhaps TRBD2 as D (5 bases). The CDR3 extends over 15 amino acids. Germline assignment: CDR1 MGHRA and CDR2 YSYEKL. V was clipped by 4 bases and J by 0 bases, with 11 bases between them. Here the CDR3 DNA reads TGCGCCAGCAGCCCTAGAGCGGCTAGCACAGATACGCAGTATTTT. Amino acid sequence: CASSPRAASTDTQYF.

CDR3 residues: CASSSLTGGNQPQHF. The CDR3 coding sequence is TGTGCCAGCAGTTCTCTGACAGGGGGCAATCAGCCCCAGCATTTT. The rearrangement uses TRBV6-5 and TRBJ1-5; 8 bases match TRBD1. The CDR3 totals 15 residues. CDR1 and CDR2 (germline): MNHEY, SVGAGI. V lost 4 bases, J lost 2 bases, and 4 bases stayed unmatched.

V is TRBV6-1 and J is TRBJ2-3; TRBD2 aligns across 11 bases. Germline V lookup: CDR1 MNHNS, CDR2 SASEGT. V lost 6 bases to trimming and J lost 6 bases; unmatched junction nucleotides: 11. This CDR3 is 16 amino acids long. The CDR3 loop reads CASSEIAGGTKDTQYF. CDR3 DNA: TGTGCCAGCAGCGAAATAGCGGGAGGGACGAAGGATACGCAGTATTTT.

This clonotype occurred a few times. The chain recombines TRBV6-6 with TRBJ2-7, with 14 bases aligning to TRBD2. The CDR3 runs 14 residues. Germline CDR1 MNHNY, CDR2 SVGAGI (reference sequence). V lost 6 bases and J lost 6; bases outside the gene matches: 4. The CDR3 loop reads CASRTGTSGSEQYF. For the CDR3, the DNA is TGTGCCAGCAGAACCGGGACTAGCGGGAGCGAGCAGTACTTC.

The chain couples TRBV20-1 to TRBJ2-3, with TRBD2 matching over 9 bases. The germline V gene has CDR1 DFQATT and CDR2 SNEGSKA (reference sequence). The CDR3 is 14 residues long. The V and J ends lost 3 bases and 5 bases, in that order; junction bases with no gene match: 6. The CDR3 reads CSARSGRTLDTQYF. The CDR3 bases are TGCAGTGCTAGGAGCGGGAGGACCTTAGATACGCAGTATTTT.

The rearrangement joins TRBV6-5 to TRBJ2-5; 8 nucleotides match TRBD2. CDR3 length: 17 amino acids. V shed 6 bases, J shed 11 bases, and the junction held 23 bases outside the gene matches. Germline CDR1 MNHEY, CDR2 SVGAGI. CDR3 sequence reads: CASSATSSSGAHNEQYF. CDR3 nucleotides: TGTGCCAGCAGCGCTACCTCGAGTAGCGGGGCTCACAATGAGCAGTACTTC.

This clonotype was picked up many times. The V call is TRBV11-2, the J call TRBJ2-1; 9 bases fit TRBD2. The CDR3 runs to 14 residues. CDR1 and CDR2 from the germline V gene are SGHAT and FQNNGV. Losses at the gene ends were 5 bases for V and 7 bases for J; bases not matched to a gene: 6. As DNA, the CDR3 is TGTGCCAGCAGCCGGGGGACTAGCATTAATGAGCAGTTCTTC. It yields the protein CASSRGTSINEQFF.

A remark on this clonotype: At one of its ends the junction is not consistent with the germline gene, which may arise from a read error. V gene TRBV2 combines with J gene TRBJ1-1; no firm D call. The length of the CDR3 is 13 residues. The germline V gene encodes CDR1 SNHLY and CDR2 FYNNEI. The CDR3 here is CASGEVDLTEAFF. CDR3 bases: TGTGCCAGCGGTGAAGTTGACCTTACGGAAGCTTTCTTT. Filled out from reference TRBV2 and TRBJ1-1, the complete variable domain reads EPEVTQTPSHQVTQMGQEVILRCVPISNHLYFYWYRQILGQKVEFLVSFYNNEISEKSEIFDDQFSVERPDGSNFTLKIRSTKLEDSAMYFCASGEVDLTEAFFGQGTRLTVV.

J is TRBJ2-1 and V is TRBV3-1, with D possibly TRBD2 on 7 matching bases. The CDR3 extends over 17 amino acids. Trimming left V 3 bases short and J 0 bases short, with 15 bases between. Germline CDR1 is LGHDT and CDR2 is YNNKEL (reference sequence). The CDR3 sequence: CASSQDRAGSSYNEQFF. Here the CDR3 DNA reads TGTGCCAGCAGCCAGGACAGAGCGGGGAGCTCCTACAATGAGCAGTTCTTC.

This rearrangement joins TRBV6-1 to TRBJ1-2, with 7 positions matching TRBD1. The V gene's germline CDR1 is MNHNS and CDR2 SASEGT. V gave up 4 bases and J gave up 8 bases; unmatched junction bases: 13. This CDR3 comprises 15 residues. The CDR3 protein is CASSVERTGPWGYTF. The CDR3 DNA reads TGTGCCAGCAGTGTGGAGCGGACAGGCCCCTGGGGCTACACCTTC.

The sample holds a few counts of this clonotype. The chain uses TRBV29-1 and TRBJ2-3, with TRBD1 matching over 8 bases. From germline, CDR1 is SQVTM and CDR2 ANQGSEA. The CDR3 has 15 amino acids. V lost 8 bases, J lost 4 bases, and 14 bases stayed unmatched. DNA of the CDR3: TGCAGCACCCTAGGACAGGGCCCGCCAGCAGATACGCAGTATTTT. Protein: CSTLGQGPPADTQYF.

This clonotype has only a few counts. The chain has TRBV11-2 and TRBJ2-7; 8 nucleotides match TRBD1. Germline loops: CDR1 SGHAT, CDR2 FQNNGV. The CDR3 consists of 14 residues. Germline trimming cut 5 bases from V and 3 bases from J; bases unmatched to any gene: 6. The CDR3 region is CASSRQGKGYEQYF. CDR3 in DNA: TGTGCCAGCAGCCGACAGGGGAAAGGCTACGAGCAGTACTTC. Filled out from reference TRBV11-2 and TRBJ2-7, the complete variable domain reads EAGVAQSPRYKIIEKRQSVAFWCNPISGHATLYWYQQILGQGPKLLIQFQNNGVVDDSQLPKDRFSAERLKGVDSTLKIQPAKLEDSAVYLCASSRQGKGYEQYFGPGTRLTVT.

This clonotype was seen just once. Just one base apart from a much larger clone, this may be a read error. The genes are TRBV27 and TRBJ2-1; 13 nucleotides align to TRBD2. The CDR3 is 16 residues long. V trimming: 8 bases; J trimming: 4 bases; junction bases outside the gene matches: 8. Germline CDR1 and CDR2: MNHEY and SMNVEV (reference sequence). The CDR3 bases are TGTGCCAGCGGTTGGGGACTAGCGGGGCAGTACAATGAGCAGTTCTTC. Protein: CASGWGLAGQYNEQFF.

The chain uses TRBV12-3 or TRBV12-4 and TRBJ2-3; 12 bases map to TRBD2. V dropped 5 bases and J dropped 3; count of bases not matched to a gene: 9. The CDR3 is 17 residues long. The CDR3 loop is CASSQDTSGGLTDTQYF. CDR3 DNA sequence: TGTGCCAGCAGTCAAGACACTAGCGGGGGGCTGACAGATACGCAGTATTTT.

V gene TRBV6-4 combines with J gene TRBJ2-7; possibly TRBD2 for D (6 bases). The CDR3 covers 18 residues. CDR1 is MRHNA and CDR2 is SNTAGT in the germline V gene. V lost 2 bases and J lost 4, with 24 bases in between. CDR3 nucleotide sequence: TGTGCCAGCAGTGACACAGTTGAATTACTAGCCAAAAATTACGAGCAGTACTTC. This codes for CASSDTVELLAKNYEQYF.

J is TRBJ2-7 and V is TRBV20-1; D gene uncertain. The DNA end favors TRBJ2-5, so the J call may be wrong. The CDR3 runs to 13 residues. Germline values: CDR1 DFQATT, CDR2 SNEGSKA (reference sequence). The CDR3 is CSARSGVGETQYF. As DNA, the CDR3 is TGCAGTGCTAGATCTGGGGTAGGGGAGACCCAGTACTTC.

J is TRBJ2-5 and V is TRBV10-2, with D possibly being TRBD2 (6 bases). V lost 7 bases and J lost 3, with 12 bases in between. The germline gives CDR1 WSHSY, CDR2 SAAADI. The length of the CDR3 is 13 residues. The CDR3 is CASNRGRKETQYF. In DNA, the CDR3 is TGCGCCAGCAACAGAGGGAGGAAAGAGACCCAGTACTTC.

This chain joins TRBV7-2 and TRBJ1-2; a weak D match, TRBD1 (5 bases). This CDR3 has 16 amino acids. V was trimmed by 6 bases and J by 0 bases, leaving 17 bases between them. CDR1 SGHTA and CDR2 FQGNSA come from the germline V gene. The CDR3 DNA is TGTGCCAGCAGACTTATTGGGACGGAACCTAACTATGGCTACACCTTC. It specifies CASRLIGTEPNYGYTF. Looking up the rest from reference TRBV7-2 and TRBJ1-2 gives the full variable domain: GAGVSQSPSNKVTEKGKDVELRCDPISGHTALYWYRQSLGQGLEFLIYFQGNSAPDKSGLPSDRFSAERTGGSVSTLTIQRTQQEDSAVYLCASRLIGTEPNYGYTFGSGTRLTVV.